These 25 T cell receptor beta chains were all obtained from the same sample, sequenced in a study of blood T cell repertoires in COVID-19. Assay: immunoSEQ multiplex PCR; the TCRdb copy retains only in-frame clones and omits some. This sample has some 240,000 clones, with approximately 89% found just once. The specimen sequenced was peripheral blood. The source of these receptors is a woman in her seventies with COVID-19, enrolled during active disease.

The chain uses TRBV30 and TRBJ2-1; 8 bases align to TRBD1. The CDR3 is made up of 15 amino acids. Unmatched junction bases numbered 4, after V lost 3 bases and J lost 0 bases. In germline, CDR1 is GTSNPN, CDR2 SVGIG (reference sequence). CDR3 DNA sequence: TGTGCCTGGAGGGACAGGGACCCCTCCTACAATGAGCAGTTCTTC. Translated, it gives CAWRDRDPSYNEQFF.

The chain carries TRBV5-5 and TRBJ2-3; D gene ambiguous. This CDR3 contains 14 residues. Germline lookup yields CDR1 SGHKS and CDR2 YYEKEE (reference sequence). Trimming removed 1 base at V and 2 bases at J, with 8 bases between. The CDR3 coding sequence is TGTGCCAGCAGCTTGCCAGGCTCCACAGATACGCAGTATTTT. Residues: CASSLPGSTDTQYF. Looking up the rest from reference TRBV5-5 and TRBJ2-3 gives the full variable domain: DAGVTQSPTHLIKTRGQQVTLRCSPISGHKSVSWYQQVLGQGPQFIFQYYEKEERGRGNFPDRFSARQFPNYSSELNVNALLLGDSALYLCASSLPGSTDTQYFGPGTRLTVL.

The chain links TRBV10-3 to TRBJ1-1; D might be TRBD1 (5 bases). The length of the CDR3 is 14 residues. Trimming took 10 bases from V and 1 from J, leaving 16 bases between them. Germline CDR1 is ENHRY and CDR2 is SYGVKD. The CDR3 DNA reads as TGTGCCACAAGGGAGGGGCATTCGAACACTGAAGCTTTCTTT. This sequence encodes CATREGHSNTEAFF.

The CDR3 region is CASSLDRTDNEQFF. The CDR3 DNA sequence: TGTGCCAGCAGCTTAGATCGGACAGACAATGAGCAGTTCTTC. The genes are TRBV11-3 and TRBJ2-1; possible D gene TRBD1, 6 bases. The germline V gene encodes CDR1 SGHNT and CDR2 YENEEA. The CDR3 extends over 14 amino acids. Trimming cost V 0 bases and J 5 bases, with 8 bases left between them.

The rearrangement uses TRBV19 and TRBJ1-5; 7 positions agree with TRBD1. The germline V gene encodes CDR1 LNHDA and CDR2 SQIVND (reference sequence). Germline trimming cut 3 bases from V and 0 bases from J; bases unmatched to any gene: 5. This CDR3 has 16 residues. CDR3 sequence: CASSMEGQYSNQPQHF. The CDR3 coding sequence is TGTGCCAGTAGTATGGAGGGACAGTATAGCAATCAGCCCCAGCATTTT.

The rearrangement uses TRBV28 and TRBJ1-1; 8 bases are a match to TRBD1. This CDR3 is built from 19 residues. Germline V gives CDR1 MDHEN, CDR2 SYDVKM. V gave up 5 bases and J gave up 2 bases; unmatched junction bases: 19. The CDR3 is CASSPHSAGGSDTNTEAFF. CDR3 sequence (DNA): TGTGCCAGCAGTCCCCATTCAGCAGGGGGCTCGGATACTAACACTGAAGCTTTCTTT.

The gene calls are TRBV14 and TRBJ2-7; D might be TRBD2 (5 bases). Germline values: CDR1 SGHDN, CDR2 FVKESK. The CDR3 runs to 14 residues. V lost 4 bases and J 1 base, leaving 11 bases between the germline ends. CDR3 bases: TGTGCCAGCAGCCTTGTTCCGGGGTCCTACGAGCAGTACTTC. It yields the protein CASSLVPGSYEQYF.

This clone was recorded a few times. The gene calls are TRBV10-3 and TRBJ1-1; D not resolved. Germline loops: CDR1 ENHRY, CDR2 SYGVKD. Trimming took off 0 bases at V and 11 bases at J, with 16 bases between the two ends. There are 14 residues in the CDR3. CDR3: CAISESNGWFGAFF. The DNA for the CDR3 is TGTGCCATCAGTGAGTCGAATGGTTGGTTCGGGGCTTTCTTT.

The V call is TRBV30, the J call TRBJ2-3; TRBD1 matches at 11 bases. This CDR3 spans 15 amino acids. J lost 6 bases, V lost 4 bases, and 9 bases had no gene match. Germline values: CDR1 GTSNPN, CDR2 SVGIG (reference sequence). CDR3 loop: CAWTRTGGVWDTQYF. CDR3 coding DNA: TGTGCCTGGACGAGGACAGGGGGCGTTTGGGATACGCAGTATTTT.

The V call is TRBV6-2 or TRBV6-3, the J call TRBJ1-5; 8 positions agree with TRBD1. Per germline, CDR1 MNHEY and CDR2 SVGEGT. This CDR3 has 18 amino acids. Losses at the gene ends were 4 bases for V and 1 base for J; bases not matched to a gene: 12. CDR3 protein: CASSSPGQGLKSNQPQHF. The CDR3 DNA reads TGTGCCAGCAGTTCTCCCGGACAGGGACTAAAGAGCAATCAGCCCCAGCATTTT.

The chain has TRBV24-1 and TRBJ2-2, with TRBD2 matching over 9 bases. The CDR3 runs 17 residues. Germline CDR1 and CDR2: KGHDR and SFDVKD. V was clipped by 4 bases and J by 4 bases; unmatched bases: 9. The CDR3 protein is CATSDAGAGGFTGELFF. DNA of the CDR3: TGTGCCACCAGTGACGCCGGAGCGGGAGGATTCACCGGGGAGCTGTTTTTT.

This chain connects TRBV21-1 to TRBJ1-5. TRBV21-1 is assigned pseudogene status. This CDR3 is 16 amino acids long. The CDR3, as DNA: TGTGCCAGCAGCAAAGCGCGAGGCGATCGGAATCAGCCCCAGCATTTT. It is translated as CASSKARGDRNQPQHF.

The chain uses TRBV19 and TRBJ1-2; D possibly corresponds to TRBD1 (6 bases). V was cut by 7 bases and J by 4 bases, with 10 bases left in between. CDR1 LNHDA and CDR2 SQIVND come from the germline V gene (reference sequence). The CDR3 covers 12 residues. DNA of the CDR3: TGTGCCAGTACCGAGGACAGCTATGGCTACACCTTC. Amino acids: CASTEDSYGYTF.

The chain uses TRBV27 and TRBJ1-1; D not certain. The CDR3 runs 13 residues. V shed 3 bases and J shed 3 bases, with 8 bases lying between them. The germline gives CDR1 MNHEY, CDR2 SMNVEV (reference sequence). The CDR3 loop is CASSFSFDTEAFF. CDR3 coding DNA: TGTGCCAGCAGTTTTAGTTTTGACACTGAAGCTTTCTTT.

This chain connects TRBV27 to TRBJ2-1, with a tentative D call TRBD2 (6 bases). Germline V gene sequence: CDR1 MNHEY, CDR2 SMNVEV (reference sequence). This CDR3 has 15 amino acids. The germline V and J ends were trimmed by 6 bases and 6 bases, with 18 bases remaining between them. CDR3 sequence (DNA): TGTGCCAGCAGCCCGGGACTGGTGAGCGCCAATGAGCAGTTCTTC. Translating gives CASSPGLVSANEQFF.

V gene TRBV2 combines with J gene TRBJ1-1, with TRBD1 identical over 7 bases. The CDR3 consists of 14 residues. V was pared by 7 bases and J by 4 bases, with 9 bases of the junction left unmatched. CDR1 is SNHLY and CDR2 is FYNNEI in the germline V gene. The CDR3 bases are TGTGCCAGCAAGGCCAGGGCAGGGGGCACTGAAGCTTTCTTT. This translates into CASKARAGGTEAFF.

The CDR3 region is CASNGQGNTIYF. Here the CDR3 DNA reads TGTGCCAGCAATGGACAGGGAAACACCATATATTTT. The rearrangement uses TRBV19 and TRBJ1-3; D is perhaps TRBD1 (6 bases). The V end was cut by 9 bases, the J end by 4 bases, with 10 bases between. CDR3 length: 12 amino acids. Germline V gene data show CDR1 as LNHDA and CDR2 as SQIVND (reference sequence).

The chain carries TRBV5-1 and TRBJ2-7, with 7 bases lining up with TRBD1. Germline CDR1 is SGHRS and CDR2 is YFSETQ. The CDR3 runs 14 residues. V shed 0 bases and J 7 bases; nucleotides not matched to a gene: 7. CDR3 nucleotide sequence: TGCGCCAGCAGCTTGGACGAGGGGGCCAGGGAGCAGTACTTC. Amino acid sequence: CASSLDEGAREQYF.

The CDR3 protein is CSVLPGRGETQYF. The CDR3, as DNA: TGCAGCGTTCTCCCGGGCCGGGGGGAGACCCAGTACTTC. The chain recombines TRBV29-1 with TRBJ2-5, with D possibly TRBD2 on 6 matching bases. This CDR3 is 13 amino acids long. V was shortened by 5 bases and J by 5 bases, with 15 bases between the two germline ends. Per the germline V gene, CDR1 is SQVTM and CDR2 is ANQGSEA.

CDR3: CASSLVRTGNTEAFF. The DNA of the CDR3 is TGTGCCAGCAGCTTGGTTAGGACAGGGAACACTGAAGCTTTCTTT. This sequence joins TRBV5-4 and TRBJ1-1; 7 bases are a match to TRBD1. J gave up 1 base and V 0 bases, and 3 bases lay outside the gene matches. Germline V gene sequence: CDR1 SGHNT, CDR2 YYREEE (reference sequence). CDR3 length equals 15 residues.

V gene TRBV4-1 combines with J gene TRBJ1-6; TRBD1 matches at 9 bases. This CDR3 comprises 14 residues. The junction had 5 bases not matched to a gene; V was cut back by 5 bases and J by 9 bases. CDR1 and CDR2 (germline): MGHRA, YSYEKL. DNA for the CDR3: TGCGCCAGCAGCTCCGGGACAGGGATTTCACCCCTCCACTTT. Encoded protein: CASSSGTGISPLHF.

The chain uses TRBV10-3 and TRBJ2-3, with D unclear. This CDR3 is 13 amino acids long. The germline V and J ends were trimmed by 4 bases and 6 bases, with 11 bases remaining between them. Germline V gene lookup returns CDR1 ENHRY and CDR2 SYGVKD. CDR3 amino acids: CAISVDRVDTQYF. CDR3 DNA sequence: TGTGCCATCAGTGTAGACCGGGTGGATACGCAGTATTTT.

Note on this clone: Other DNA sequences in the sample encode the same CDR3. CDR3 loop: CSASGTSGYEQYF. CDR3 bases: TGCAGTGCTAGTGGGACTAGCGGCTACGAGCAGTACTTC. The V call is TRBV20-1, the J call TRBJ2-7; 11 bases are a match to TRBD2. The CDR3 consists of 13 residues. Germline-derived CDR1 and CDR2 are DFQATT and SNEGSKA (reference sequence). V was clipped by 3 bases and J by 3 bases; unmatched bases: 1.

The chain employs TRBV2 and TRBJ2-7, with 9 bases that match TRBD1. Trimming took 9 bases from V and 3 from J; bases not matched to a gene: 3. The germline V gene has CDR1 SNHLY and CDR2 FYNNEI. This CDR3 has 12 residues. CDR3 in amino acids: CASKTGGYEQYF. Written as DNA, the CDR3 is TGTGCCAGTAAGACAGGGGGCTACGAGCAGTACTTC. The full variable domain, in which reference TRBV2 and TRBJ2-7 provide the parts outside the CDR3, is EPEVTQTPSHQVTQMGQEVILRCVPISNHLYFYWYRQILGQKVEFLVSFYNNEISEKSEIFDDQFSVERPDGSNFTLKIRSTKLEDSAMYFCASKTGGYEQYFGPGTRLTVT.

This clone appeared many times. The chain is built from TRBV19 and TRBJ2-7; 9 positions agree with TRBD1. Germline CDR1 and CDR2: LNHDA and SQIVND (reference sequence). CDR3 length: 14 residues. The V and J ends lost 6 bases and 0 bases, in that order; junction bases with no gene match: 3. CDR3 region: CASSHRGHSYEQYF. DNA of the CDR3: TGTGCCAGTAGCCACAGGGGGCACTCCTACGAGCAGTACTTC.